Presented here are 22 T cell receptor beta chains from one specimen sequenced in a study of T cells after yellow fever vaccination. TCRdb passed the 5' RACE reads through MiXCR, listing each CDR3 protein once. The table shows over 200,000 distinct CDR3 sequences, with approximately 6.3% occurring only once. Sequencing was performed on CD4+ T cells sorted from PBMCs, taken on the day of the yellow fever booster vaccination. The receptor source for this set is a man aged 25-45 years who received the YFV17D yellow fever vaccine.

This clonotype was seen once. The chain carries TRBV5-1 and TRBJ2-7; weak D call: TRBD2 (6 bases). V was cut by 0 bases and J by 3 bases, with 13 bases left in between. This CDR3 is built from 15 residues. Germline V gene sequence: CDR1 SGHRS, CDR2 YFSETQ. This CDR3 is CASSLDAGSRYEQYF. The CDR3 DNA reads TGCGCCAGCAGCTTGGACGCCGGGAGTCGCTACGAGCAGTACTTC.

This clonotype was observed at least ten times. This rearrangement joins TRBV5-1 to TRBJ2-1; D gene ambiguous. The CDR3 runs 14 residues. The V gene's germline CDR1 is SGHRS and CDR2 YFSETQ. V was clipped by 0 bases and J by 5 bases, with 9 bases between them. The CDR3 DNA follows: TGCGCCAGCAGCTTGGAAGTAGGGAACAATGAGCAGTTCTTC. It yields the protein CASSLEVGNNEQFF.

On this clonotype: The junction differs from germline at one of its ends, possibly a read error. The rearrangement links TRBV6-2 or TRBV6-3 to TRBJ2-7; D is unresolved. CDR1 is MNHEY, CDR2 SVGEGT, per germline. This CDR3 has 11 residues. The CDR3 DNA reads TGTGCCATCAGTCGAAACCACGAGCAGTACTTC. Translating it yields CAISRNHEQYF.

This chain connects TRBV19 to TRBJ2-7; a weak D match, TRBD2 (6 bases). The CDR3 is 13 residues long. CDR1 and CDR2 (germline): LNHDA, SQIVND (reference sequence). The ends were cut back, 9 bases at V and 7 bases at J, with 19 bases in the middle. The CDR3 region is CASAKDYRGEQYF. CDR3 in DNA: TGTGCCAGCGCTAAGGACTATAGGGGAGAGCAGTACTTC.

The chain couples TRBV12-3 or TRBV12-4 to TRBJ1-5; tentative D call: TRBD1 (5 bases). CDR3 length: 16 residues. V lost 1 base and J 7 bases, leaving 17 bases between the germline ends. The CDR3 here is CASSLGGTPGRQPQHF. In DNA, the CDR3 is TGTGCCAGCAGTTTAGGCGGGACGCCCGGGAGGCAGCCCCAGCATTTT.

This clonotype occurred a few times. The CDR3 region has the DNA TGTGCCAGCAGTTGGGGACAGGAAGAGACCCAGTACTTC. Translated: CASSWGQEETQYF. This sequence joins TRBV12-3 or TRBV12-4 and TRBJ2-5; TRBD1 agrees at 8 bases. The CDR3 is 13 amino acids. Losses at the gene ends were 4 bases for V and 3 bases for J; bases not matched to a gene: 1.

This chain uses TRBV30 with TRBJ2-5; D ambiguous. The CDR3 has 10 amino acids. The V gene's germline CDR1 is GTSNPN and CDR2 SVGIG (reference sequence). Trimming shortened V by 5 bases and J by 2 bases, and 3 bases separated the two germline ends. The CDR3 loop is CAWAQETQYF. The CDR3 DNA sequence: TGTGCCTGGGCGCAAGAGACCCAGTACTTC.

This chain uses TRBV11-2 with TRBJ2-7, with 8 bases aligning to TRBD2. CDR1 is SGHAT, CDR2 FQNNGV, per germline. Trimming at V came to 3 bases and at J to 8 bases, leaving 9 bases not matched to a gene. The CDR3 runs to 14 residues. For the CDR3, the DNA is TGTGCCAGCAGCTTGCGGGAGGCCTTGCCCCAGCAGTACTTC. Encoded protein: CASSLREALPQQYF. Together with reference TRBV11-2 and TRBJ2-7, the CDR3 gives the full variable domain: EAGVAQSPRYKIIEKRQSVAFWCNPISGHATLYWYQQILGQGPKLLIQFQNNGVVDDSQLPKDRFSAERLKGVDSTLKIQPAKLEDSAVYLCASSLREALPQQYFGPGTRLTVT.

To note about this clonotype: This may stem from a read error, because a much larger clone lies one nucleotide away. This sequence joins TRBV3-1 and TRBJ1-3; unclear D gene. This CDR3 has 14 amino acids. Trimming took off 1 base at V and 7 bases at J, with 11 bases between the two ends. Germline-derived CDR1 and CDR2 are LGHDT and YNNKEL (reference sequence). CDR3 region: CASSQVQRRNTIYF. CDR3 nucleotides: TGTGCCAGCAGCCAAGTGCAACGGAGGAACACCATATATTTT. Looking up the rest from reference TRBV3-1 and TRBJ1-3 gives the full variable domain: DTAVSQTPKYLVTQMGNDKSIKCEQNLGHDTMYWYKQDSKKFLKIMFSYNNKELIINETVPNRFSPKSPDKAHLNLHINSLELGDSAVYFCASSQVQRRNTIYFGEGSWLTVV.

This chain uses TRBV7-8 with TRBJ2-7; maybe TRBD2 (5 bases). Germline CDR1 reads SGHVS; CDR2 reads FQNEAQ. The V end was cut by 0 bases, the J end by 5 bases, with 11 bases between. The CDR3 extends over 14 amino acids. The DNA for the CDR3 is TGTGCCAGCAGCTTAGCGAGTTTGGGAGACGAGCAGTACTTC. Translating it yields CASSLASLGDEQYF. The full variable domain, with the rest looked up from reference TRBV7-8 and TRBJ2-7, is GAGVSQSPRYKVAKRGQDVALRCDPISGHVSLFWYQQALGQGPEFLTYFQNEAQLDKSGLPSDRFFAERPEGSVSTLKIQRTQQEDSAVYLCASSLASLGDEQYFGPGTRLTVT.

This clonotype was recorded a few times. This chain joins TRBV6-1 and TRBJ2-4; D is possibly TRBD1 or TRBD2 (5 bases each). This CDR3 has 17 amino acids. Per the germline V gene, CDR1 is MNHNS and CDR2 is SASEGT. V was clipped by 2 bases and J by 3 bases, with 17 bases between them. CDR3: CASSEREQTAVKNIQYF. Written as DNA, the CDR3 is TGTGCCAGCAGTGAACGGGAACAGACAGCTGTCAAAAACATTCAGTACTTC.

In its sample, this clonotype was seen many times. The chain carries TRBV29-1 and TRBJ2-5; 8 nucleotides line up with TRBD2. The CDR3 covers 13 residues. V shed 4 bases, J shed 5 bases, and the junction held 6 bases outside the gene matches. The germline V gene has CDR1 SQVTM and CDR2 ANQGSEA. The CDR3, as DNA: TGCAGCGTTGCCGGGAGGGCCCCGGAGACCCAGTACTTC. It specifies CSVAGRAPETQYF.

A remark on this clonotype: A much more abundant neighbour one base away suggests this may be a read error. J is TRBJ2-7 and V is TRBV3-1; TRBD2 might be the D (7 bases). The germline CDR1 and CDR2 sequences are LGHDT and YNNKEL (reference sequence). The CDR3 runs 15 residues. Written as DNA, the CDR3 is TGTGCCAGCAGCCAAGTGAGCGGGACAACCTACCAGCAGTACTTC. Amino acid sequence: CASSQVSGTTYQQYF.

The sample holds a few counts of this clonotype. The chain recombines TRBV3-1 with TRBJ2-2; 13 nucleotides agree with TRBD2. The V segment lost 4 bases and the J segment 2 bases; nucleotides outside the gene matches: 4. The CDR3 is 17 residues long. Germline V gives CDR1 LGHDT, CDR2 YNNKEL (reference sequence). In DNA, the CDR3 is TGTGCCAGCAGCCGCAGGACTAGCGGGAGTAACACCGGGGAGCTGTTTTTT. Amino acids: CASSRRTSGSNTGELFF.

This clonotype was detected only a few times. The chain recombines TRBV5-1 with TRBJ1-1, with D maybe TRBD1 (5 bases). The V end was cut by 0 bases, the J end by 1 base, with 7 bases between. Germline assignment: CDR1 SGHRS and CDR2 YFSETQ. The CDR3 covers 14 residues. The CDR3 loop reads CASSLVQGNTEAFF. In DNA form, the CDR3 reads TGCGCCAGCAGCTTGGTGCAGGGGAACACTGAAGCTTTCTTT.

This clonotype was seen only a few times. Its ends do not fully match the called genes, so a read error is possible. The chain joins TRBV27 to TRBJ2-7; D gene unclear. Germline loops: CDR1 MNHEY, CDR2 SMNVEV (reference sequence). The CDR3 covers 20 residues. This CDR3 is CASSLSADQIGRYISFEQYF. The DNA for the CDR3 is TGTGCCAGCAGTTTATCAGCAGACCAAATTGGGCGTTACATCTCCTTCGAGCAGTACTTC.

The chain uses TRBV6-2 or TRBV6-3 and TRBJ1-2; 7 bases are a match to TRBD1. J gave up 0 bases and V 6 bases, and 7 bases lay outside the gene matches. Per the germline V gene, CDR1 is MNHEY and CDR2 is SVGEGT. CDR3 length equals 15 residues. The CDR3 nucleotides are TGTGCCAGCAGAGCAACCGGGACAGCTAACTATGGCTACACCTTC. Protein product: CASRATGTANYGYTF.

This chain connects TRBV7-2 to TRBJ2-3, with 13 positions matching TRBD2. This CDR3 comprises 16 residues. V lost 1 base, J lost 8 bases, and 6 bases stayed unmatched. Germline CDR1 and CDR2: SGHTA and FQGNSA. CDR3 residues: CASSLGGLAGVGTQYF. Here the CDR3 DNA reads TGTGCCAGCAGCTTAGGCGGACTAGCGGGAGTTGGTACGCAGTATTTT. The variable domain in full, with the rest retrieved from reference TRBV7-2 and TRBJ2-3, is GAGVSQSPSNKVTEKGKDVELRCDPISGHTALYWYRQSLGQGLEFLIYFQGNSAPDKSGLPSDRFSAERTGGSVSTLTIQRTQQEDSAVYLCASSLGGLAGVGTQYFGPGTRLTVL.

Ten or more counts support this clonotype. J is TRBJ2-3 and V is TRBV29-1; TRBD1 matches at 9 bases. There are 15 residues in the CDR3. In germline, CDR1 is SQVTM, CDR2 ANQGSEA. Trimming took 6 bases from V and 4 from J; bases not matched to a gene: 11. CDR3 loop: CSVRETGQGADTQYF. The CDR3 DNA sequence: TGCAGCGTCCGGGAGACGGGACAGGGTGCAGATACGCAGTATTTT.

This clonotype occurred a few times. The V call is TRBV11-1, the J call TRBJ2-3; tentative D call: TRBD1 (7 bases). CDR1 is SGHAT, CDR2 FQDESV, per germline (reference sequence). Between the trimmed V and J ends, which lost 7 bases and 4 bases, there was a span of 33 bases. The CDR3 extends over 20 amino acids. The CDR3 spells CASTKNRWGGKVGTADTQYF. The CDR3 coding sequence is TGTGCCAGCACCAAAAACCGGTGGGGCGGGAAAGTAGGGACAGCAGATACGCAGTATTTT.

Notes on this clonotype: This clone may be a read error of a much larger clone one base away. J is TRBJ1-4 and V is TRBV5-1; D call uncertain. In germline, CDR1 is SGHRS, CDR2 YFSETQ. There are 15 residues in the CDR3. CDR3 in amino acids: CASSPNSATDEKLFF. CDR3 nucleotides: TGCGCCAGCAGCCCTAACTCTGCAACTGATGAAAAACTGTTTTTT.

The CDR3 loop reads CASSLGWAMNTEAFF. CDR3 nucleotide sequence: TGCGCCAGCAGCTTGGGGTGGGCCATGAACACTGAAGCTTTCTTT. This rearrangement joins TRBV5-1 to TRBJ1-1; D is uncertain. The length of the CDR3 is 15 residues. The V gene lost 0 bases and the J gene lost 0 bases, with 9 bases spanning the gap. Germline values: CDR1 SGHRS, CDR2 YFSETQ.